The 23 T cell receptor beta chains given below trace back to one sample, sequenced in a study of post-analysis software for immune sequencing data. Broader study findings: Patients used a few TRBV segments, including TRBV5-6, TRBV5-1 and TRBV20-1, more often than controls.

Their cognate antigens are unknown. Libraries were made from TCR beta cDNA, and they carried unique molecular identifiers. One entry per CDR3 protein, called by TCRdb with MiXCR from the PCR reads. The sample yields about 430,000 distinct CDR3 sequences, 35% to 45% seen once. The source material was blood. The receptors come from a girl aged 2-10 years with multiple sclerosis.

The CDR3 protein is CSVAQDYEQYF. The DNA of the CDR3 is TGCAGCGTTGCCCAAGACTACGAGCAGTACTTC. The rearrangement uses TRBV29-1 and TRBJ2-7; D unclear. This CDR3 comprises 11 residues. Trimming left V 4 bases short and J 3 bases short, with 7 bases between. Germline lookup yields CDR1 SQVTM and CDR2 ANQGSEA.

V gene TRBV5-5 combines with J gene TRBJ1-6; 7 nucleotides agree with TRBD1. The germline V gene has CDR1 SGHKS and CDR2 YYEKEE (reference sequence). This CDR3 has 15 residues. J lost 10 bases, V lost 4 bases, and 11 bases had no gene match. CDR3 sequence (DNA): TGTGCCAGCAGCATTCCGGGACAGTTCGGGTCACCCCTCCACTTT. It is translated as CASSIPGQFGSPLHF.

The chain has TRBV5-1 and TRBJ2-5, with D possibly being TRBD1 (6 bases). CDR3 length: 13 amino acids. Germline CDR1 is SGHRS and CDR2 is YFSETQ. Deletions cut 4 bases from V and 5 bases from J, with 12 bases between. The CDR3 loop is CASSTTGGETQYF. The CDR3 DNA reads as TGCGCCAGCAGCACGACAGGCGGTGAGACCCAGTACTTC.

The rearrangement uses TRBV10-3 and TRBJ2-1, with 8 bases fitting TRBD2. Germline trimming cut 2 bases from V and 15 bases from J; bases unmatched to any gene: 12. Germline V gene data show CDR1 as ENHRY and CDR2 as SYGVKD. The CDR3 has 14 residues. The CDR3 region is CAISERGKVAGMFF. The DNA for the CDR3 is TGTGCCATCAGTGAGAGGGGGAAGGTAGCGGGAATGTTCTTC.

The V and J genes are TRBV27 and TRBJ2-1; TRBD2 agrees at 8 bases. J was trimmed by 4 bases and V by 5 bases; bases with no gene match: 7. Germline V gene sequence: CDR1 MNHEY, CDR2 SMNVEV (reference sequence). This CDR3 is built from 15 residues. The CDR3 sequence: CASSTGTRAYNEQFF. The CDR3 DNA is TGTGCCAGCAGTACCGGGACTAGGGCTTACAATGAGCAGTTCTTC.

The chain uses TRBV27 and TRBJ2-3; 7 bases match TRBD2. In germline, CDR1 is MNHEY, CDR2 SMNVEV (reference sequence). V lost 4 bases to trimming and J lost 3 bases; unmatched junction nucleotides: 10. The CDR3 is made up of 16 amino acids. CDR3 DNA: TGTGCCAGCAGTTCAGGCCCGGGGAGGGGAACAGATACGCAGTATTTT. It codes for CASSSGPGRGTDTQYF.

This clonotype was seen a handful of times. This chain joins TRBV28 and TRBJ2-1, with TRBD2 matching 7 bases. This CDR3 contains 16 residues. J lost 5 bases, V lost 4 bases, and 11 bases had no gene match. Germline CDR1 and CDR2: MDHEN and SYDVKM. CDR3 in amino acids: CASSSPRGEGDNEQFF. CDR3 nucleotide sequence: TGTGCCAGCAGTTCCCCTCGGGGGGAAGGGGACAATGAGCAGTTCTTC.

V gene TRBV7-9 combines with J gene TRBJ2-7; 7 positions match TRBD1. The assigned J gene may be wrong: the sequence end matches TRBJ2-5 better. Germline lookup yields CDR1 SEHNR and CDR2 FQNEAQ (reference sequence). CDR3 length: 14 residues. In DNA, the CDR3 is TGTGCCAGCAGCTTAGCTGACAGGGCAGAGACCCAGTACTTC. It translates to CASSLADRAETQYF.

Only one count was recorded for this clonotype. V usage is TRBV27 and J usage is TRBJ1-2; TRBD1 aligns across 9 bases. The CDR3 has 16 residues. V lost 7 bases, J lost 4 bases, and 13 bases stayed unmatched. Germline V CDR1 and CDR2: MNHEY, SMNVEV (reference sequence). CDR3 protein: CASTSRDRASFYGYTF. DNA for the CDR3: TGTGCCAGCACCAGCCGGGACAGGGCTTCCTTCTATGGCTACACCTTC.

The chain is built from TRBV11-2 and TRBJ1-4, with 8 nucleotides matching TRBD1. This CDR3 has 11 residues. CDR1 is SGHAT and CDR2 is FQNNGV in the germline V gene. V lost 5 bases to trimming and J lost 14 bases; unmatched junction nucleotides: 4. The CDR3 nucleotides read TGTGCCAGCAGCCTCAGGGGGCATCTGTTTTTT. This encodes CASSLRGHLFF.

This clonotype was counted a few times. This chain connects TRBV6-5 to TRBJ2-3; TRBD2 is a possible D gene (6 bases). Trimming pared 0 bases from V and 2 bases from J, leaving 9 bases between. CDR1 is MNHEY and CDR2 is SVGAGI in the germline V gene. This CDR3 region has 15 residues. CDR3 DNA sequence: TGTGCCAGCAGTTACTCGGCTAGCGTCACAGATACGCAGTATTTT. It is translated as CASSYSASVTDTQYF.

A note on this clonotype: This clone may be a read error of a much larger clone one base away. This chain uses TRBV5-1 with TRBJ1-2, with D perhaps TRBD1 (5 bases). The CDR3 runs 13 residues. Deletions cut 4 bases from V and 7 bases from J, with 14 bases between. Germline V gene data show CDR1 as SGHRS and CDR2 as YFSETQ. CDR3 bases: TGCGCCAGCAGCCCGGACCAGGGTACTGGCTACACCTTC. Amino acid sequence: CASSPDQGTGYTF.

This chain connects TRBV6-6 to TRBJ2-6; D remains ambiguous. This CDR3 contains 17 residues. Between the trimmed V and J ends, which lost 1 base and 0 bases, there was a span of 10 bases. Germline CDR1 is MNHNY and CDR2 is SVGAGI (reference sequence). CDR3: CASSYWEARSGANVLTF. CDR3 coding DNA: TGTGCCAGCAGTTACTGGGAAGCCCGCTCTGGGGCCAACGTCCTGACTTTC.

The rearrangement joins TRBV6-1 to TRBJ2-1; D gene ambiguous. The germline gives CDR1 MNHNS, CDR2 SASEGT. Trimming took off 5 bases at V and 1 base at J, with 18 bases between the two ends. This CDR3 region has 17 residues. This chain's CDR3 is CASSPSPAGVSYNEQFF. The CDR3 nucleotides read TGTGCCAGCAGTCCCTCTCCCGCTGGGGTATCCTACAATGAGCAGTTCTTC.

This clonotype appeared once. This chain connects TRBV7-2 to TRBJ2-3, with a possible D match to TRBD2 (5 bases). Germline V gives CDR1 SGHTA, CDR2 FQGNSA. The CDR3 runs to 17 residues. V lost 3 bases and J lost 6, with 22 bases in between. CDR3 coding DNA: TGTGCCAGCAGCTTTGGGGTTCTACCCGATGGGGAGGATACGCAGTATTTT. This gives the protein CASSFGVLPDGEDTQYF.

The chain combines TRBV7-9 with TRBJ1-2; 7 bases map to TRBD1. V dropped 2 bases and J dropped 8; count of bases not matched to a gene: 8. Germline V lookup: CDR1 SEHNR, CDR2 FQNEAQ (reference sequence). The CDR3 has 14 amino acids. This CDR3 reads CASSLFDRARGYTF. The CDR3 region has the DNA TGTGCCAGCAGCTTATTCGACAGGGCTCGGGGCTACACCTTC. Full variable domain (missing parts from reference TRBV7-9 and TRBJ1-2): DTGVSQNPRHKITKRGQNVTFRCDPISEHNRLYWYRQTLGQGPEFLTYFQNEAQLEKSRLLSDRFSAERPKGSFSTLEIQRTEQGDSAMYLCASSLFDRARGYTFGSGTRLTVV.

This clonotype showed up just a few times. Its ends do not fully match the called genes, so a read error is possible. The chain has TRBV7-6 and TRBJ2-1; 8 bases map to TRBD1. The J call may be incorrect, as the DNA end agrees better with TRBJ2-7. The CDR3 runs 16 residues. CDR1 and CDR2 (germline): SGHVS, FNYEAQ. CDR3 coding DNA: TGTGCCTGCAGCTTAGTCGCAGGGGGCTCCTACAATGAGCAGTACTTC. As protein: CACSLVAGGSYNEQYF.

The chain uses TRBV7-8 and TRBJ2-7; D unresolved. Germline lookup yields CDR1 SGHVS and CDR2 FQNEAQ. The V and J ends lost 0 bases and 2 bases respectively, with 11 bases between them. CDR3 length: 15 residues. CDR3 in DNA: TGTGCCAGCAGCTTAGCGTTTCCAGGCACCTACGAGCAGTACTTC. Translating gives CASSLAFPGTYEQYF.

This rearrangement joins TRBV6-5 to TRBJ2-1; TRBD2 aligns across 13 bases. The CDR3 runs to 16 residues. With V trimmed by 10 bases and J by 0 bases, 6 bases remained unmatched. Germline CDR1 and CDR2: MNHEY and SVGAGI. CDR3 sequence (DNA): TGTGCCACCGGACTAGCGGGGGACAGCTCCTACAATGAGCAGTTCTTC. Translating gives CATGLAGDSSYNEQFF.

The rearrangement joins TRBV3-1 to TRBJ2-1, with D possibly being TRBD2 (5 bases). The CDR3 spans 16 residues. The germline gives CDR1 LGHDT, CDR2 YNNKEL (reference sequence). The V and J ends lost 3 bases and 6 bases respectively, with 18 bases between them. The CDR3 sequence is CASSHSPTPRGNEQFF. CDR3 nucleotide sequence: TGTGCCAGCAGCCACTCACCGACCCCCCGGGGCAATGAGCAGTTCTTC.

This clonotype was detected many times. In DNA, the CDR3 is TGTGCCAGCAGTCCCACGGGACAGAGAGGAAGGTATGGCTACACCTTC. It codes for CASSPTGQRGRYGYTF. The chain is built from TRBV28 and TRBJ1-2; 7 positions match TRBD1. CDR3 size: 16 residues. CDR1 is MDHEN, CDR2 SYDVKM, per germline. V lost 5 bases to trimming and J lost 5 bases; unmatched junction nucleotides: 14.

Written as DNA, the CDR3 is TGCAGTGCTAGAGAGAACTATGGCTACACCTTC. This gives the protein CSARENYGYTF. The V call is TRBV20-1, the J call TRBJ1-2; no clear D gene. The CDR3 length is 11 residues. Germline CDR1 and CDR2: DFQATT and SNEGSKA (reference sequence). The ends were cut back, 0 bases at V and 2 bases at J, with 1 base in the middle.

This clonotype was detected only once. The junction shows a germline mismatch at one end, possibly a read error. The genes are TRBV20-1 and TRBJ1-4, with D perhaps TRBD1 (5 bases). This CDR3 comprises 15 residues. Germline V gives CDR1 DFQATT, CDR2 SNEGSKA (reference sequence). The CDR3 sequence is CSAREHGTVDEKRFF. The CDR3 DNA reads as TGCAGTGCGCGGGAACACGGGACCGTAGATGAAAAACGGTTTTTT.